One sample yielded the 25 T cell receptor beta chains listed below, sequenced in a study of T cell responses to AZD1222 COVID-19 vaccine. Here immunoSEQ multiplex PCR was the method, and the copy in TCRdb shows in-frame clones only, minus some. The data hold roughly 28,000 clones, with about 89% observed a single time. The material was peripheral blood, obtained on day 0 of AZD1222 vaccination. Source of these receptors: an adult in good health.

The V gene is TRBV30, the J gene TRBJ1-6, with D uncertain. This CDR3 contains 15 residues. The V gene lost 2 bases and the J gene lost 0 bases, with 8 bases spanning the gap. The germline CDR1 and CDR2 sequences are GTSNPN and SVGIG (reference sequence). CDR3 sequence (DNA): TGTGCCTGGAGTTCAATGAGCTCCTATAATTCACCCCTCCACTTT. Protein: CAWSSMSSYNSPLHF.

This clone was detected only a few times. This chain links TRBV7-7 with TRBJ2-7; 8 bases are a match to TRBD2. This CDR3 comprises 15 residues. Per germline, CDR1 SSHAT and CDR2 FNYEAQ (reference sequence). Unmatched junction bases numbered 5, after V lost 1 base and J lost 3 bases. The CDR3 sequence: CASSLDGTRNYEQYF. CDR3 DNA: TGTGCCAGCAGCTTAGACGGGACTAGGAACTACGAGCAGTACTTC.

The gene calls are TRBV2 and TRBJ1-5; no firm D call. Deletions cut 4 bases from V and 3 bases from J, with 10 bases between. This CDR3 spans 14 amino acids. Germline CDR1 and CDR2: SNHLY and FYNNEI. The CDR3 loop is CASSVSSVNQPQHF. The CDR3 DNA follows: TGTGCCAGCAGTGTCAGCTCAGTCAATCAGCCCCAGCATTTT.

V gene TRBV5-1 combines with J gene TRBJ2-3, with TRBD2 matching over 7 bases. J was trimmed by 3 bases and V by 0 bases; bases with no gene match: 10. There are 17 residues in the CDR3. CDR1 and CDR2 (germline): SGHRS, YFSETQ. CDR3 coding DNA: TGCGCCAGCAGCTTGGTGGCTAGCGGTACTCTTACAGATACGCAGTATTTT. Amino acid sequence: CASSLVASGTLTDTQYF.

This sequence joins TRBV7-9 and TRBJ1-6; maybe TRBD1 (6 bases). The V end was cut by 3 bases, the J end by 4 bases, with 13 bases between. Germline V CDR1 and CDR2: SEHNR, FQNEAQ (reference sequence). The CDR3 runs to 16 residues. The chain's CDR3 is CASSLAGVTYNSPLHF. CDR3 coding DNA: TGTGCCAGCAGCTTGGCAGGGGTAACATATAATTCACCCCTCCACTTT.

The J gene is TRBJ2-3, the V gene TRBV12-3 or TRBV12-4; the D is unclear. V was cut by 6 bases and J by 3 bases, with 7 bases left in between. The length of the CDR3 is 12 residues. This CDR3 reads CASSSRTDTQYF. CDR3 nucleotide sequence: TGTGCCAGCAGCTCCCGTACAGATACGCAGTATTTT.

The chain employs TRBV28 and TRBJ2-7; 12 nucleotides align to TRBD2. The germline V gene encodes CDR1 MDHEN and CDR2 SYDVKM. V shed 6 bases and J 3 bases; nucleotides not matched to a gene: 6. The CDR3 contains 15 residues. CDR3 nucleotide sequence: TGTGCCAGCAGACCGACTAGCGGGAGTTTCTACGAGCAGTACTTC. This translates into CASRPTSGSFYEQYF.

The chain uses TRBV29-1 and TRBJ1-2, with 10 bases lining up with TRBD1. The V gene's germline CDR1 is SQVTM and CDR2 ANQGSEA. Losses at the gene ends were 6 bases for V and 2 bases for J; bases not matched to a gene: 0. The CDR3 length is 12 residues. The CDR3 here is CSVGQGNYGYTF. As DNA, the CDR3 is TGCAGCGTGGGACAGGGGAACTATGGCTACACCTTC.

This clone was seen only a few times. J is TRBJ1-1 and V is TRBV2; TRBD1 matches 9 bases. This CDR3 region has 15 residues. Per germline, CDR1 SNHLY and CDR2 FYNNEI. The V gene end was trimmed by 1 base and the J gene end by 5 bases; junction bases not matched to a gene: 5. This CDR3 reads CASSEGDRGWTEAFF. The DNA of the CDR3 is TGTGCCAGCAGTGAAGGTGACAGGGGGTGGACTGAAGCTTTCTTT.

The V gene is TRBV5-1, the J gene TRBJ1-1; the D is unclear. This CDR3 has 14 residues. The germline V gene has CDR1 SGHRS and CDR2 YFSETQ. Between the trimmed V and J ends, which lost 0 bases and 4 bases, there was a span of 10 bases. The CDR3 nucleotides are TGCGCCAGCAGCTTGGTCCCCACCACCACTGAAGCTTTCTTT. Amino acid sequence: CASSLVPTTTEAFF.

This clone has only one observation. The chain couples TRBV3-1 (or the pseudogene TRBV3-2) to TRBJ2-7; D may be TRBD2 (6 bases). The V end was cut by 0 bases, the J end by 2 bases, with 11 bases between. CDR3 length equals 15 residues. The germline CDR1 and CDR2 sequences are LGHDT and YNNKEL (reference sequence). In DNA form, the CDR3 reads TGTGCCAGCAGCCAAGATCCGACGGGAGCCTACGAGCAGTACTTC. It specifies CASSQDPTGAYEQYF.

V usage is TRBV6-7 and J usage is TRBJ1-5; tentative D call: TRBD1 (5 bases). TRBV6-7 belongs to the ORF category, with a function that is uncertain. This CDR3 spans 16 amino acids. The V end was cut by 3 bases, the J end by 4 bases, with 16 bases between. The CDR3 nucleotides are TGTGCCAGCAGTTATCCGGGGGTTCGTTGGAATCAGCCCCAGCATTTT. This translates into CASSYPGVRWNQPQHF.

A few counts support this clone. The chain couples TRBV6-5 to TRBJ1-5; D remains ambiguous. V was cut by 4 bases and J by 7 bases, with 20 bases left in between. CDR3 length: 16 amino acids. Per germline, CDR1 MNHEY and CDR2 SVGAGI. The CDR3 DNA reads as TGTGCCAGCAGTTCCCTCCCGGCACCGGCCGGACAGCCCCAGCATTTT. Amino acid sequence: CASSSLPAPAGQPQHF.

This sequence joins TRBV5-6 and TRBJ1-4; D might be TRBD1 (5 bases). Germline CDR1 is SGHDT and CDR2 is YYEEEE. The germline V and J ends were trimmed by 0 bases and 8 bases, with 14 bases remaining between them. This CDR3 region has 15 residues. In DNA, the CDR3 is TGTGCCAGCAGCTTGGCCCCGGAACCAGGGGAAAAACTGTTTTTT. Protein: CASSLAPEPGEKLFF.

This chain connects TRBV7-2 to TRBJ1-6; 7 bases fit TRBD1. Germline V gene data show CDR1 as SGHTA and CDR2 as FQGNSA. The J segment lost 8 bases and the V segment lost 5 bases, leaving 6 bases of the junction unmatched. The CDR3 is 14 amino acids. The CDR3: CASSLGQDYSPLHF. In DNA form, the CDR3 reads TGTGCCAGCAGCCTTGGACAGGATTATTCACCCCTCCACTTT.

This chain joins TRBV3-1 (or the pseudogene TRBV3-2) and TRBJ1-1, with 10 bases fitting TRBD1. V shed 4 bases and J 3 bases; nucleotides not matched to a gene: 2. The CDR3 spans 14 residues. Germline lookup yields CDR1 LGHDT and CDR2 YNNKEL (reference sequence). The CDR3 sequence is CASSRDRGDTEAFF. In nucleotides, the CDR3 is TGTGCCAGCAGCCGGGACAGGGGTGACACTGAAGCTTTCTTT.

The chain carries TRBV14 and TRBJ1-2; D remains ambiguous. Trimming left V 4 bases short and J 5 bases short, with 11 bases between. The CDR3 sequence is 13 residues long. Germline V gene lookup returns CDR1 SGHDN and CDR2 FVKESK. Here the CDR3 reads CASSRATLYGYTF. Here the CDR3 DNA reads TGTGCCAGCAGCCGTGCGACCCTGTATGGCTACACCTTC.

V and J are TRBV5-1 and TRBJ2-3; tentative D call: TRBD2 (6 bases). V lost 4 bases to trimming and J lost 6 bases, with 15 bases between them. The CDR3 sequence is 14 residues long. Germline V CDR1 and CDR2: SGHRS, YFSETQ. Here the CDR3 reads CASSLEGQSDTQYF. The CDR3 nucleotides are TGCGCCAGCAGCCTGGAGGGCCAGTCCGATACGCAGTATTTT.

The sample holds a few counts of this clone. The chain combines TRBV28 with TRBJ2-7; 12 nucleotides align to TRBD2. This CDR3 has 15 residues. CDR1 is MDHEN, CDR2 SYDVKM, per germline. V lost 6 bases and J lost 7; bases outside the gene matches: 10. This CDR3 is CASRPGLAGLGEQYF. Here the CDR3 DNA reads TGTGCCAGCAGACCTGGACTAGCGGGATTGGGGGAGCAGTACTTC.

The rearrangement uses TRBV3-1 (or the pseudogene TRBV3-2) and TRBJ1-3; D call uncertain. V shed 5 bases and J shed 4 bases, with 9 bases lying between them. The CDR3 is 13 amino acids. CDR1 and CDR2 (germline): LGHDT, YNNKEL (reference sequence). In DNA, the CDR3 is TGTGCCAGCAGCTATAATCAAGGAAACACCATATATTTT. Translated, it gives CASSYNQGNTIYF.

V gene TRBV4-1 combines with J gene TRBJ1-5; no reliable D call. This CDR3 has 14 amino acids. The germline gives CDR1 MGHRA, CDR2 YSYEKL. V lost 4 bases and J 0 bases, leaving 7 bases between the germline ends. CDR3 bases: TGCGCCAGCAGCCCCAATTATAGCAATCAGCCCCAGCATTTT. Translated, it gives CASSPNYSNQPQHF.

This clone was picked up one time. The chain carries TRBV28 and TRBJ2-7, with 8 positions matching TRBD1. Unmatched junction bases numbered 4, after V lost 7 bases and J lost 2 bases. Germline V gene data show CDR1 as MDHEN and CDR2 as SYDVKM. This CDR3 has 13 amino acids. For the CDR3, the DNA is TGTGCCAGCAAACGGACAGGGACCTACGAGCAGTACTTC. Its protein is CASKRTGTYEQYF.

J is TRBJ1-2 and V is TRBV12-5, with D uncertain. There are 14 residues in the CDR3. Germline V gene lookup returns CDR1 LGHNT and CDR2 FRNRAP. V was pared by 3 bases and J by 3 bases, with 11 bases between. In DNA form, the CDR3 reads TGTGCTAGTGGTTTCGGGTCCTCTTACTATGGCTACACCTTC. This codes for CASGFGSSYYGYTF. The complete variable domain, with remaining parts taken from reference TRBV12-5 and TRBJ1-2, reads DARVTQTPRHKVTEMGQEVTMRCQPILGHNTVFWYRQTMMQGLELLAYFRNRAPLDDSGMPKDRFSAEMPDATLATLKIQPSEPRDSAVYFCASGFGSSYYGYTFGSGTRLTVV.

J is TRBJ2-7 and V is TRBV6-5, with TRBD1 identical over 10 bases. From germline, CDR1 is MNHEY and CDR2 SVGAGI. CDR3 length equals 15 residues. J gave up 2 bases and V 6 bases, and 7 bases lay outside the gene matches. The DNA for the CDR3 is TGTGCCAGCAGATCGACAGGGGGCTTTACCTACGAGCAGTACTTC. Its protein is CASRSTGGFTYEQYF.

The CDR3 region has the DNA TGTGCCATCAGCCCGGGACAAGGTGTAATAGGGACCCAGTACTTC. Translation: CAISPGQGVIGTQYF. The genes are TRBV10-3 and TRBJ2-5, with D possibly being TRBD1 (6 bases). The CDR3 extends over 15 amino acids. Germline V gene sequence: CDR1 ENHRY, CDR2 SYGVKD. With 6 bases removed from V and 7 bases from J, the gap between germline ends came to 21 bases.